This entry lists 15 T cell receptor beta chains sequenced from one sample in a study of post-analysis software for immune sequencing data. The study's findings and limits: Patients showed TRBV5-6, TRBV5-1 and TRBV20-1 among several TRBV segments more frequent than in controls.

Unique molecular identifiers were built into the TCR beta cDNA libraries. TCRdb fed the PCR reads into MiXCR, producing one record per CDR3 protein. Among fewer than 850,000 distinct CDR3 sequences listed, 25% to 30% were seen once. These receptors have no identified antigens. The sample consisted of blood. The receptors were gathered from a girl aged 5-17 years with multiple sclerosis.

This clonotype was found a few times. This chain connects TRBV7-9 to TRBJ1-2, with D maybe TRBD1 (6 bases). The length of the CDR3 is 16 residues. Trimming pared 5 bases from V and 5 bases from J, leaving 21 bases between. Germline-derived CDR1 and CDR2 are SEHNR and FQNEAQ (reference sequence). CDR3 coding DNA: TGTGCCAGCAGCCTTGCCCAGGGGCCCATTCCTTATGGCTACACCTTC. This translates into CASSLAQGPIPYGYTF.

This clonotype showed up just a few times. The chain employs TRBV6-1 and TRBJ2-7; D might be TRBD2 (5 bases). Germline V gives CDR1 MNHNS, CDR2 SASEGT. The CDR3 totals 13 residues. V lost 7 bases to trimming and J lost 5 bases, with 15 bases between them. The CDR3 here is CASTTGNGDEQYF. CDR3 nucleotides: TGTGCCAGCACCACTGGCAACGGGGACGAGCAGTACTTC.

The chain has TRBV5-5 and TRBJ2-3; D is uncertain. Trimming shortened V by 2 bases and J by 2 bases, and 9 bases separated the two germline ends. CDR3 length equals 14 residues. Germline V lookup: CDR1 SGHKS, CDR2 YYEKEE (reference sequence). This CDR3 reads CASSFNLLTDTQYF. The CDR3 DNA reads TGTGCCAGCAGCTTTAATCTGCTCACAGATACGCAGTATTTT.

This sequence joins TRBV6-5 and TRBJ2-3, with TRBD2 matching 11 bases. V lost 6 bases to trimming and J lost 0 bases; unmatched junction nucleotides: 5. The CDR3 is 16 amino acids. Per the germline V gene, CDR1 is MNHEY and CDR2 is SVGAGI. The CDR3 DNA reads as TGTGCCAGCAGACCCTGGACTAGCGGGAGCACAGATACGCAGTATTTT. Protein product: CASRPWTSGSTDTQYF.

In this sample, this clonotype turned up a few times. This rearrangement joins TRBV20-1 to TRBJ2-1; 12 bases agree with TRBD2. The DNA end favors TRBJ2-7, so the J call may be wrong. The CDR3 length is 14 residues. CDR1 is DFQATT, CDR2 SNEGSKA, per germline (reference sequence). The CDR3: CSADGLAGNNEQYF. CDR3 DNA: TGCAGTGCTGATGGACTAGCGGGGAACAATGAGCAGTACTTC.

The rearrangement joins TRBV12-3 or TRBV12-4 to TRBJ1-2, with unresolved D. Trimming removed 6 bases from V and 8 bases from J, with 16 bases in between. The CDR3 spans 13 residues. CDR3 in amino acids: CASSLDDGGGYTF. As DNA, the CDR3 is TGTGCCAGCAGCCTGGACGACGGAGGAGGCTACACCTTC.

A few counts support this clonotype. The chain joins TRBV5-5 to TRBJ1-1; D possibly corresponds to TRBD1 (5 bases). Per the germline V gene, CDR1 is SGHKS and CDR2 is YYEKEE (reference sequence). Trimming shortened V by 3 bases and J by 1 base, and 10 bases separated the two germline ends. The CDR3 is made up of 14 amino acids. CDR3 in DNA: TGTGCCAGCAGCTGGGGACGGACGAACACTGAAGCTTTCTTT. This encodes CASSWGRTNTEAFF.

The chain has TRBV7-2 and TRBJ2-7, with 11 positions matching TRBD1. V was clipped by 7 bases and J by 6 bases; unmatched bases: 8. The CDR3 sequence is 14 residues long. CDR1 and CDR2 (germline): SGHTA, FQGNSA. CDR3 DNA sequence: TGTGCCAGCACCCCCGGGACAGGGGGTCGCGAGCAGTACTTC. Protein: CASTPGTGGREQYF.

V and J are TRBV20-1 and TRBJ2-7; a possible D gene is TRBD2 (6 bases). The CDR3 runs to 14 residues. CDR1 is DFQATT and CDR2 is SNEGSKA in the germline V gene (reference sequence). V lost 2 bases and J 4 bases, leaving 15 bases between the germline ends. The CDR3 reads CSARRDSARYEQYF. CDR3 coding DNA: TGCAGTGCTAGAAGGGACTCTGCCAGGTACGAGCAGTACTTC.

In its sample, this clonotype was seen a few times. CDR3 sequence: CASSYSARASGTETQYF. For the CDR3, the DNA is TGTGCCAGCAGTTACTCGGCCAGGGCTAGCGGGACAGAGACCCAGTACTTC. J is TRBJ2-5 and V is TRBV6-6, with 9 bases fitting TRBD2. This CDR3 spans 17 amino acids. Per germline, CDR1 MNHNY and CDR2 SVGAGI (reference sequence). Losses at the gene ends were 0 bases for V and 4 bases for J; bases not matched to a gene: 9.

The rearrangement joins TRBV5-5 to TRBJ2-1, with 8 bases matching TRBD1. The CDR3 is 13 residues long. Germline CDR1 reads SGHKS; CDR2 reads YYEKEE (reference sequence). V trimming: 4 bases; J trimming: 12 bases; junction bases outside the gene matches: 9. The CDR3 sequence is CASSRQRTGGQFF. DNA for the CDR3: TGTGCCAGCAGCCGACAGAGAACAGGGGGGCAGTTCTTC.

The chain combines TRBV27 with TRBJ2-3, with TRBD1 matching 8 bases. This CDR3 has 13 amino acids. Germline values: CDR1 MNHEY, CDR2 SMNVEV (reference sequence). Trimming at V came to 6 bases and at J to 4 bases, leaving 3 bases not matched to a gene. The DNA of the CDR3 is TGTGCCAGCAGGGACAGGGCACCAGATACGCAGTATTTT. Amino acids: CASRDRAPDTQYF.

This clonotype was observed a handful of times. This chain connects TRBV4-3 to TRBJ1-5, with D hard to call. Trimming cost V 0 bases and J 4 bases, with 10 bases left between them. Germline values: CDR1 LGHNA, CDR2 YSLEER. This CDR3 is 15 amino acids long. CDR3 sequence reads: CASSQDQSRNQPQHF. CDR3 DNA sequence: TGCGCCAGCAGCCAAGATCAAAGTCGTAATCAGCCCCAGCATTTT.

This clonotype was detected only a few times. The chain links TRBV5-1 to TRBJ2-5, with TRBD2 identical over 11 bases. Germline CDR1 and CDR2: SGHRS and YFSETQ. Trimming took 6 bases from V and 6 from J; bases not matched to a gene: 16. This CDR3 is 17 amino acids long. In DNA form, the CDR3 reads TGCGCCAGCAACTCATCTACTCTAGCGGGAGGAAGAAAGACCCAGTACTTC. Its protein product is CASNSSTLAGGRKTQYF.

This clonotype was picked up many times. The chain links TRBV20-1 to TRBJ2-1; the D gene is possibly TRBD1 (5 bases). The V and J ends lost 0 bases and 8 bases respectively, with 14 bases between them. The CDR3 is 14 amino acids. CDR1 DFQATT and CDR2 SNEGSKA come from the germline V gene (reference sequence). The CDR3: CSARDVAGRDEQFF. In DNA, the CDR3 is TGCAGTGCTAGAGATGTGGCAGGCAGGGATGAGCAGTTCTTC.